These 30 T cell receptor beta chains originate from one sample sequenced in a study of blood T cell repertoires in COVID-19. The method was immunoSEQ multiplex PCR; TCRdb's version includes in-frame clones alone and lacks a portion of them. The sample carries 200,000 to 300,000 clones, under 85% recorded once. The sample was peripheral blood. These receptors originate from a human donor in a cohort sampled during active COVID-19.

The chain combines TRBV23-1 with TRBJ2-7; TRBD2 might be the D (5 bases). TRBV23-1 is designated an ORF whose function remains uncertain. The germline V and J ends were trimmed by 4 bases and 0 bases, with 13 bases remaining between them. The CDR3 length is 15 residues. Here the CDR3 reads CASSPQTGVSYEQYF. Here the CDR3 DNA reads TGCGCCAGCAGTCCCCAAACCGGGGTCTCCTACGAGCAGTACTTC.

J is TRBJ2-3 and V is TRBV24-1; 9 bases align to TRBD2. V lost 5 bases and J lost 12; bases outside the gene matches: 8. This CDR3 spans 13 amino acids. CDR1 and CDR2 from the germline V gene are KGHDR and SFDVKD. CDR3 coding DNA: TGTGCCACCAGTGCCGGGCTAGCGGGAAGACAGTATTTT. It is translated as CATSAGLAGRQYF.

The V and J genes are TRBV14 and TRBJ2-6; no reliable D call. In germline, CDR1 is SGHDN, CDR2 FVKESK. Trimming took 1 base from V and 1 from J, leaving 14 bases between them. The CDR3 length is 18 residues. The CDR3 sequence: CASSQAPALQSGANVLTF. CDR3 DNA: TGTGCCAGCAGCCAAGCACCCGCTTTACAGTCTGGGGCCAACGTCCTGACTTTC.

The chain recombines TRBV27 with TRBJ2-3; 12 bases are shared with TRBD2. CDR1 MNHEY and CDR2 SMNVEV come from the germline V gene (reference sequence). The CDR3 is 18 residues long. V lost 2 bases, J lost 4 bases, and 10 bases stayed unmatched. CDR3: CASSLTPGLAGWADTQYF. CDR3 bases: TGTGCCAGCAGTTTAACTCCCGGACTAGCGGGATGGGCAGATACGCAGTATTTT.

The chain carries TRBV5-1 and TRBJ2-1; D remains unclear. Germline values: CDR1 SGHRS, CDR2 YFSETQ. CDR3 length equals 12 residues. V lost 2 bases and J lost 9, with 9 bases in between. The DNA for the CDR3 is TGCGCCAGCAGCTTCGGTGATGGTGAGCAGTTCTTC. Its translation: CASSFGDGEQFF.

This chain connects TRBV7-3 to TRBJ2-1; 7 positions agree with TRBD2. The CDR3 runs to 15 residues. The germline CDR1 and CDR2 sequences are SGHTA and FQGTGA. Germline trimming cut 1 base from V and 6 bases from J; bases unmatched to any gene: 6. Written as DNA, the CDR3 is TGTGCCAGCAGCTTAAGTAGCGGGCGTTTCAATGAGCAGTTCTTC. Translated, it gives CASSLSSGRFNEQFF.

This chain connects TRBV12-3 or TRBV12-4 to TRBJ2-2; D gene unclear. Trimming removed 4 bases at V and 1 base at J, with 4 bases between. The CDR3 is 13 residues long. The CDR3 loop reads CASSWQNTGELFF. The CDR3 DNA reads TGTGCCAGCAGTTGGCAGAACACCGGGGAGCTGTTTTTT.

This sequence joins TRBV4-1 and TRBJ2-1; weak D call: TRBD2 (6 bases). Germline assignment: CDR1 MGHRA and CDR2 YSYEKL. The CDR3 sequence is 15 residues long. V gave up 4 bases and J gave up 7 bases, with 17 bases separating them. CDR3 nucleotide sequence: TGCGCCAGCAGCCTTGGGGGGATGCCGCTGAATGAGCAGTTCTTC. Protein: CASSLGGMPLNEQFF.

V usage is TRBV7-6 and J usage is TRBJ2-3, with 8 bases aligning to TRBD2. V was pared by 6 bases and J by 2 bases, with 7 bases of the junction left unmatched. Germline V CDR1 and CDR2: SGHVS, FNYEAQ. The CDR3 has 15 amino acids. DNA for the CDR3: TGTGCCAGCAGTCTCATAGCGGGGATCACAGATACGCAGTATTTT. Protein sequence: CASSLIAGITDTQYF.

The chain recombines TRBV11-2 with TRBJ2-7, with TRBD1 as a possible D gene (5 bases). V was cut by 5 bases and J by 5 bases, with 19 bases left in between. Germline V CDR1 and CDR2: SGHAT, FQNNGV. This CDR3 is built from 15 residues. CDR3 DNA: TGTGCCAGCAGCGCCGAGATTGGCAGGGTGAACGAGCAGTACTTC. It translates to CASSAEIGRVNEQYF.

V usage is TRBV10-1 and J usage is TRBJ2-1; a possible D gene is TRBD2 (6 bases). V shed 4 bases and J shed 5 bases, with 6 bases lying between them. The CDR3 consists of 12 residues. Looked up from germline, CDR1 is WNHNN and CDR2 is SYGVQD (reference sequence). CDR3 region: CASSVADNEQFF. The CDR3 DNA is TGCGCCAGCAGTGTAGCGGACAATGAGCAGTTCTTC.

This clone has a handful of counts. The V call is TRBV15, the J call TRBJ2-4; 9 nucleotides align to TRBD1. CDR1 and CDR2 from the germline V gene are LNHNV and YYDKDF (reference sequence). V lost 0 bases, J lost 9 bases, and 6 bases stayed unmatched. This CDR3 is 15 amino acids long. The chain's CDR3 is CATSRDRGQGSIQYF. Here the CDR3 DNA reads TGTGCCACCAGCAGAGATCGAGGACAGGGGAGCATTCAGTACTTC.

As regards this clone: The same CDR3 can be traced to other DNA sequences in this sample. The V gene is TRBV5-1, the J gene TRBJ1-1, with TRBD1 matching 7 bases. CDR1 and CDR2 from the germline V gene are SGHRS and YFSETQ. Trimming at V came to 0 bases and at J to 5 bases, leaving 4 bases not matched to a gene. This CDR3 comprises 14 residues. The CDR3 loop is CASSLGSGGTEAFF. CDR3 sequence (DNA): TGCGCCAGCAGCTTGGGTTCAGGGGGGACTGAAGCTTTCTTT. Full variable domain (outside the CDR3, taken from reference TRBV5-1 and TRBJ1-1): KAGVTQTPRYLIKTRGQQVTLSCSPISGHRSVSWYQQTPGQGLQFLFEYFSETQRNKGNFPGRFSGRQFSNSRSEMNVSTLELGDSALYLCASSLGSGGTEAFFGQGTRLTVV.

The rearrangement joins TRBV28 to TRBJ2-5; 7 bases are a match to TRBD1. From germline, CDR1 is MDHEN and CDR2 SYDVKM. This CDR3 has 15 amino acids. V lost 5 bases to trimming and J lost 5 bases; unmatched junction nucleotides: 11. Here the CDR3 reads CASSLLQGKMETQYF. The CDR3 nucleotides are TGTGCCAGCAGTCTCTTACAGGGGAAGATGGAGACCCAGTACTTC.

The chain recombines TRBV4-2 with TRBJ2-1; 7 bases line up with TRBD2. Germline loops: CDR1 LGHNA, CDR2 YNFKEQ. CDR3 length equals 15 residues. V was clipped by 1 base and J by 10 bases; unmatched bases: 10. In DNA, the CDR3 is TGTGCCAGCAGCCAAGTATCCGCGGGGGTCGGCGAGCAGTTCTTC. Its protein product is CASSQVSAGVGEQFF.

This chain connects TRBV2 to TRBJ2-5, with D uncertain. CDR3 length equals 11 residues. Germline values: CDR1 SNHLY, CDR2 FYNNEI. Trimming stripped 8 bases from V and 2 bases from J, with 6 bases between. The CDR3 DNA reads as TGTGCCAGCCACATACAAGAGACCCAGTACTTC. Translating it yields CASHIQETQYF.

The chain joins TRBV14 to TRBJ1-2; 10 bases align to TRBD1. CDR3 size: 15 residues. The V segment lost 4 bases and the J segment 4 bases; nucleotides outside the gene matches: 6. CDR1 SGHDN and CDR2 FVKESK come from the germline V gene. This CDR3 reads CASSPTGGTTYGYTF. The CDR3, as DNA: TGTGCCAGCAGCCCGACAGGGGGCACCACCTATGGCTACACCTTC.

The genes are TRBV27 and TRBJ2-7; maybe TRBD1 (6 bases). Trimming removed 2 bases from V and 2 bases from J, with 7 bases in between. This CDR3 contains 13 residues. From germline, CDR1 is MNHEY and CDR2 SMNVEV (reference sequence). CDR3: CASSLTGTYEQYF. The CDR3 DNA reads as TGTGCCAGCAGTTTAACAGGGACCTACGAGCAGTACTTC.

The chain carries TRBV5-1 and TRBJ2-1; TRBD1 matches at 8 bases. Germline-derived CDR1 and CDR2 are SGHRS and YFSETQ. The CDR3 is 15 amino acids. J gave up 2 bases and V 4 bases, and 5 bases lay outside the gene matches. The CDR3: CASSPPGQAYNEQFF. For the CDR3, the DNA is TGCGCCAGCAGCCCTCCGGGACAGGCCTACAATGAGCAGTTCTTC.

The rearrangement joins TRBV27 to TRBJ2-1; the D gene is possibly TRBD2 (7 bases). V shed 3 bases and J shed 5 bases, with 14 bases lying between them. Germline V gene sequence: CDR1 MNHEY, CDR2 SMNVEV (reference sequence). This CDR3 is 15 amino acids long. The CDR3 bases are TGTGCCAGCAGTTTTTTGGGGGGGCCTAACAATGAGCAGTTCTTC. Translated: CASSFLGGPNNEQFF.

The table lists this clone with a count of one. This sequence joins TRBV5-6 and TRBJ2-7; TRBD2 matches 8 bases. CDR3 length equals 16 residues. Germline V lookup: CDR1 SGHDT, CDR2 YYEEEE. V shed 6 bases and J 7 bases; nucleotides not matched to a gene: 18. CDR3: CASTFPSGGSGKEQYF. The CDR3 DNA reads TGTGCCAGCACCTTTCCCTCAGGTGGTAGCGGGAAGGAGCAGTACTTC.

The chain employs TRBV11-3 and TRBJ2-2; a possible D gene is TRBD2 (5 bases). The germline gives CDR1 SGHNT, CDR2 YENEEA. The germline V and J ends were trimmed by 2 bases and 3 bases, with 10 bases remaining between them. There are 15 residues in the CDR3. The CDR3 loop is CASSLIYGDTGELFF. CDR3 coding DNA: TGTGCCAGCAGCTTAATTTACGGGGACACCGGGGAGCTGTTTTTT.

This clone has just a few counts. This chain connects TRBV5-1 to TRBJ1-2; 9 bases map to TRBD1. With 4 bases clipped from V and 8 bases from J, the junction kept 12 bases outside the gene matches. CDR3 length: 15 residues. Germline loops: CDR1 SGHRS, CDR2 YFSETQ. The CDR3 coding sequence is TGCGCCAGCAGCCTCGACGGACAGGGGAAGCACGGCTACACCTTC. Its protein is CASSLDGQGKHGYTF.

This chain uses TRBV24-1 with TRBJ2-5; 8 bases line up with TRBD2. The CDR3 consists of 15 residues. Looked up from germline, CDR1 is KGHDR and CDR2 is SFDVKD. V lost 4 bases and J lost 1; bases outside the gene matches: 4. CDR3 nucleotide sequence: TGTGCCACCAGTGACTCCGGGACTAGCCAAGAGACCCAGTACTTC. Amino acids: CATSDSGTSQETQYF.

The chain's CDR3 is CAISESTGGADTQYF. The CDR3 DNA reads TGTGCCATCAGTGAGTCGACAGGGGGAGCAGATACGCAGTATTTT. The chain couples TRBV10-3 to TRBJ2-3, with TRBD1 identical over 9 bases. Germline V gene data show CDR1 as ENHRY and CDR2 as SYGVKD. This CDR3 has 15 amino acids. After removal of 0 bases from V and 4 bases from J, the junction contained 2 bases not matched to a gene.

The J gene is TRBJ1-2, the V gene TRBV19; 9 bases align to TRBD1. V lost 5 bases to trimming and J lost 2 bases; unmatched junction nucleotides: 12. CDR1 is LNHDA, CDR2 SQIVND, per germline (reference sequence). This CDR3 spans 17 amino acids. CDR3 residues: CASSSRTGGGRNYGYTF. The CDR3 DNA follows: TGTGCCAGTAGTTCCAGAACAGGGGGCGGTCGCAACTATGGCTACACCTTC.

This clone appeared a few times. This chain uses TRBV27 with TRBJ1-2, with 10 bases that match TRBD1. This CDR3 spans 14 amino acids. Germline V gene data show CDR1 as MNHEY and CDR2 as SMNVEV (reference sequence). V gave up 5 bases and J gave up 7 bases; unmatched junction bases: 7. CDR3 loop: CASSTGQGLSGYTF. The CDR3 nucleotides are TGTGCCAGCAGTACGGGACAGGGGTTGTCTGGCTACACCTTC.

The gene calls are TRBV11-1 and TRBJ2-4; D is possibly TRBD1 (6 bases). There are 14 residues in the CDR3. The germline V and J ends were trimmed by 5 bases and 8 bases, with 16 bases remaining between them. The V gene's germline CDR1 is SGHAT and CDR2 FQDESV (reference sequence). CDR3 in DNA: TGTGCCAGCAGCACAGGACAGCCCGGGGACATTCAGTACTTC. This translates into CASSTGQPGDIQYF.

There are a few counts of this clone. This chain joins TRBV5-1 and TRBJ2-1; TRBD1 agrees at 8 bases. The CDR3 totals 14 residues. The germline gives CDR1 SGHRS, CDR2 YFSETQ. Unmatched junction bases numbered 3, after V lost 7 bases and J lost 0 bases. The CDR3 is CASSTGGSYNEQFF. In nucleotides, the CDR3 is TGCGCCAGCTCAACAGGGGGCTCCTACAATGAGCAGTTCTTC.

The CDR3 is CASSLGLAPYQETQYF. The CDR3 DNA follows: TGTGCCAGCAGCTTAGGGTTAGCCCCGTACCAAGAGACCCAGTACTTC. This sequence joins TRBV7-9 and TRBJ2-5; D is uncertain. The CDR3 spans 16 residues. The ends were cut back, 1 base at V and 0 bases at J, with 12 bases in the middle. Per germline, CDR1 SEHNR and CDR2 FQNEAQ (reference sequence).